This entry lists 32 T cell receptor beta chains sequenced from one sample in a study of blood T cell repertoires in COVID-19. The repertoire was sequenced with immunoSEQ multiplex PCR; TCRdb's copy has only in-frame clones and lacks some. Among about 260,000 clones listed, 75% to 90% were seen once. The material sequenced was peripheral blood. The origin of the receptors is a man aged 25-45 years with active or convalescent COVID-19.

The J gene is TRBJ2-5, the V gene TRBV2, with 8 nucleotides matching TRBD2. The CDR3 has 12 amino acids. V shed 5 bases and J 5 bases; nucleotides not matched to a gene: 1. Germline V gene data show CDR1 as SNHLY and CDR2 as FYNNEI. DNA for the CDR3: TGTGCCAGCAGTTTAGCGGGGGAGACCCAGTACTTC. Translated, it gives CASSLAGETQYF.

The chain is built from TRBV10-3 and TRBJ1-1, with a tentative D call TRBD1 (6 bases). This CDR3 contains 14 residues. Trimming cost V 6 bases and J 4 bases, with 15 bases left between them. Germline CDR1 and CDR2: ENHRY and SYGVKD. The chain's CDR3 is CAIRQQGQVTEAFF. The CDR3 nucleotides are TGTGCCATCAGACAACAGGGTCAGGTCACTGAAGCTTTCTTT.

CDR3 protein: CSVEGGTGSDYGYTF. Written as DNA, the CDR3 is TGCAGCGTTGAAGGGGGGACAGGGTCAGACTATGGCTACACCTTC. This rearrangement joins TRBV29-1 to TRBJ1-2; 9 positions agree with TRBD1. Losses at the gene ends were 1 base for V and 3 bases for J; bases not matched to a gene: 6. The CDR3 contains 15 residues. The V gene's germline CDR1 is SQVTM and CDR2 ANQGSEA.

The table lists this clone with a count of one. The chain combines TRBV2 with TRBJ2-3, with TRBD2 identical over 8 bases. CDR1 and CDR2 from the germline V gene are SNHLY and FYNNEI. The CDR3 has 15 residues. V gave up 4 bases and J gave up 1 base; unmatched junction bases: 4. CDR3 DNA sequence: TGTGCCAGCAGTGGGGGACTAGGGGGCACAGATACGCAGTATTTT. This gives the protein CASSGGLGGTDTQYF.

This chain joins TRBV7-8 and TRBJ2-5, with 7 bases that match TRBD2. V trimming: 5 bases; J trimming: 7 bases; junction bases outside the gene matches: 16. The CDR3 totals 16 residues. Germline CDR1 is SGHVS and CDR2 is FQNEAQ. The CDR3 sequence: CASSPGPSGSLGTQYF. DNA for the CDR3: TGTGCCAGCAGCCCCGGGCCTAGCGGATCCCTAGGGACCCAGTACTTC.

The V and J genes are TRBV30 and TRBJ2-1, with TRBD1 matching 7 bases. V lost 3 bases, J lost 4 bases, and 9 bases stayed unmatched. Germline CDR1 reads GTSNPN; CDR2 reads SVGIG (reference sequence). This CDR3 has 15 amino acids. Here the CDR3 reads CAWRDDRAAYNEQFF. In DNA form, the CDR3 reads TGTGCCTGGAGGGACGACAGGGCTGCTTACAATGAGCAGTTCTTC.

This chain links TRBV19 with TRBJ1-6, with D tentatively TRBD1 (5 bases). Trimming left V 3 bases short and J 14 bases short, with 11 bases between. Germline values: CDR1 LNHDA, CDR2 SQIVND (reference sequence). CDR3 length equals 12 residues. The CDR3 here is CASSMGLRTLHF. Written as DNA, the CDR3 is TGTGCCAGTAGTATGGGGCTTCGCACCCTCCACTTT.

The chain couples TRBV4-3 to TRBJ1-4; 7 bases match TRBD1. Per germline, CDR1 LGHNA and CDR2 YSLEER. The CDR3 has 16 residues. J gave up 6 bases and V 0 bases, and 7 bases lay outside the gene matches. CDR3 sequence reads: CASSQDRAGGYEKLFF. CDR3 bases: TGCGCCAGCAGCCAAGATCGAGCAGGGGGATATGAAAAACTGTTTTTT.

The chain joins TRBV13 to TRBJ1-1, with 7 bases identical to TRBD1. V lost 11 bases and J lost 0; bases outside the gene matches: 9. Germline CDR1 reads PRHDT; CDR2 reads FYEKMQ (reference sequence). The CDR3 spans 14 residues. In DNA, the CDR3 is TGTGCCGGGCAAACCAGGGGGATGAACACTGAAGCTTTCTTT. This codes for CAGQTRGMNTEAFF.

Here the CDR3 DNA reads TGTGCCAGCAGCGGGAGACTAGCGGGGGCCCAAGAGACCCAGTACTTC. It translates to CASSGRLAGAQETQYF. J is TRBJ2-5 and V is TRBV7-8; TRBD2 matches at 12 bases. CDR1 is SGHVS and CDR2 is FQNEAQ in the germline V gene. The CDR3 sequence is 16 residues long. V gave up 5 bases and J gave up 1 base; unmatched junction bases: 5.

The CDR3 protein is CASSDLGQGGNSPLHF. CDR3 nucleotides: TGTGCCAGCAGTGACCTAGGACAGGGTGGCAATTCACCCCTCCACTTT. The chain couples TRBV6-1 to TRBJ1-6; 8 nucleotides line up with TRBD1. The CDR3 has 16 amino acids. CDR1 MNHNS and CDR2 SASEGT come from the germline V gene. Trimming at V came to 3 bases and at J to 7 bases, leaving 8 bases not matched to a gene.

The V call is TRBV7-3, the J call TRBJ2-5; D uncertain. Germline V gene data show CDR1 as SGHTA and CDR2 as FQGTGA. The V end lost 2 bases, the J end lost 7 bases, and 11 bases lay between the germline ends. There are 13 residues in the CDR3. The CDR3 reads CASSLSAVATQYF. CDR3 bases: TGTGCCAGCAGCTTATCCGCAGTCGCGACCCAGTACTTC.

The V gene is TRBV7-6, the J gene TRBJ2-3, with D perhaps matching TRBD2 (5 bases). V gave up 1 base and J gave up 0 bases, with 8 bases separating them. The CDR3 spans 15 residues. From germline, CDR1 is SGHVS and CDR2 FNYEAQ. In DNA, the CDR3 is TGTGCCAGCAGCTTAGAAGCGGCTAGCACAGATACGCAGTATTTT. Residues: CASSLEAASTDTQYF.

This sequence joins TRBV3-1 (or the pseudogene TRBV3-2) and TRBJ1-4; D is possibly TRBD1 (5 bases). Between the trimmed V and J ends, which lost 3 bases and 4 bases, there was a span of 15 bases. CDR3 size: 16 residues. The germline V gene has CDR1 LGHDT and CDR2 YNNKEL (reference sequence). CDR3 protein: CASSQHTGGNNEKLFF. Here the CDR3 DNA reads TGTGCCAGCAGCCAGCATACTGGGGGGAATAATGAAAAACTGTTTTTT.

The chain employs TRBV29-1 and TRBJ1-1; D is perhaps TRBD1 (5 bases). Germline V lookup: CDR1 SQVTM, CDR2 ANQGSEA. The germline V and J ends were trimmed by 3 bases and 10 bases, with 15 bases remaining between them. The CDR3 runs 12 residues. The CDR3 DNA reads TGCAGCGTTGACAGGGCCCGCGTGGGAGCTTTCTTT. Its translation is CSVDRARVGAFF.

The CDR3, as DNA: TGTGCCAGCAGTTTAAGGGCCCCAGGGTTCTCTGGGGCCAACGTCCTGACTTTC. As protein: CASSLRAPGFSGANVLTF. V usage is TRBV27 and J usage is TRBJ2-6; tentative D call: TRBD1 (5 bases). Deletions cut 2 bases from V and 0 bases from J, with 14 bases between. The CDR3 sequence is 18 residues long. Germline CDR1 is MNHEY and CDR2 is SMNVEV (reference sequence).

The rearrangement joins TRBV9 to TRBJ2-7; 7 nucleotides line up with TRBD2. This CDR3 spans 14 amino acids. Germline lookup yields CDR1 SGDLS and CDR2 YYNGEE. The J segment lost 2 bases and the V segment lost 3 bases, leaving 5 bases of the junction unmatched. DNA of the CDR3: TGTGCCAGCAGCGCCGGGGGGAGGGCCTACGAGCAGTACTTC. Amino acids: CASSAGGRAYEQYF.

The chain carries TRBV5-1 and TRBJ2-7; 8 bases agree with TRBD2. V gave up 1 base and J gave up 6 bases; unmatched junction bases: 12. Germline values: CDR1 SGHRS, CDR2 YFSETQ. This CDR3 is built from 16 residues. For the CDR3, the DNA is TGCGCCAGCAGCTTGCAGCCGGGACTAGGCTCTTCCGAGCAGTACTTC. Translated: CASSLQPGLGSSEQYF.

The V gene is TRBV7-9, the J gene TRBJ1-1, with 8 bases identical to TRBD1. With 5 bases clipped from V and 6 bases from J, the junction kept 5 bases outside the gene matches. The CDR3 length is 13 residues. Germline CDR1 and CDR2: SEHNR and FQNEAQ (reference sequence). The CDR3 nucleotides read TGTGCCAGCAGCCGCGACAGGGGCCCTGAAGCTTTCTTT. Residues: CASSRDRGPEAFF.

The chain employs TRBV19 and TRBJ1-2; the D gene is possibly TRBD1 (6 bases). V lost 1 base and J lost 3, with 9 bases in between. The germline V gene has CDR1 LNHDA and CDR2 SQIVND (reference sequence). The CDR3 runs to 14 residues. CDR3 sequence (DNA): TGTGCCAGTAGTATAGCTGGGGGCTACTATGGCTACACCTTC. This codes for CASSIAGGYYGYTF. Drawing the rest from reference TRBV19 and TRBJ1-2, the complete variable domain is DGGITQSPKYLFRKEGQNVTLSCEQNLNHDAMYWYRQDPGQGLRLIYYSQIVNDFQKGDIAEGYSVSREKKESFPLTVTSAQKNPTAFYLCASSIAGGYYGYTFGSGTRLTVV.

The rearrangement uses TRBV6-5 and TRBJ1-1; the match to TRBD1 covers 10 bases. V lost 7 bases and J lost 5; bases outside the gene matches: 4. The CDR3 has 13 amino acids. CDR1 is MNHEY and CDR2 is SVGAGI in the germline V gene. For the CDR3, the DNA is TGTGCCAGCACGCGGACAGGGGGTACTGAAGCTTTCTTT. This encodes CASTRTGGTEAFF.

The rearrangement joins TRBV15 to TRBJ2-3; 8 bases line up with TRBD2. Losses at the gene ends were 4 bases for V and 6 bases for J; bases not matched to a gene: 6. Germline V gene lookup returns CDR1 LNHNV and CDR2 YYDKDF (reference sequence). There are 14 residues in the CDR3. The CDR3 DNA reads TGTGCCACCAGCAAACTAGCGGCGGCTGATACGCAGTATTTT. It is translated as CATSKLAAADTQYF.

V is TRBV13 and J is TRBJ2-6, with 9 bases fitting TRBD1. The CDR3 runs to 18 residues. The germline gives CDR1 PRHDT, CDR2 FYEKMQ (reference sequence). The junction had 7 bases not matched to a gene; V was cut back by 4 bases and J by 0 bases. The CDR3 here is CASSWDRADFSGANVLTF. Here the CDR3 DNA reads TGTGCCAGCAGCTGGGACAGGGCGGACTTCTCTGGGGCCAACGTCCTGACTTTC.

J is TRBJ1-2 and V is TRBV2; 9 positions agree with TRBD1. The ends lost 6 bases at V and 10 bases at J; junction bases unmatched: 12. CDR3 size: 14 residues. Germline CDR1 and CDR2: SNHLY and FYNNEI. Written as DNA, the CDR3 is TGTGCCAGCAGACTACAGGGACAGGGAGGAGACTACACCTTC. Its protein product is CASRLQGQGGDYTF.

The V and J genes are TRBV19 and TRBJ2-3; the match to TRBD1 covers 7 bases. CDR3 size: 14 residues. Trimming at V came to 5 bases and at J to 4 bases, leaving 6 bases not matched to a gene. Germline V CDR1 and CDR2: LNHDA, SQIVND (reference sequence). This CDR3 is CASSDRAGSDTQYF. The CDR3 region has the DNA TGTGCCAGTAGTGACAGGGCCGGGTCAGATACGCAGTATTTT.

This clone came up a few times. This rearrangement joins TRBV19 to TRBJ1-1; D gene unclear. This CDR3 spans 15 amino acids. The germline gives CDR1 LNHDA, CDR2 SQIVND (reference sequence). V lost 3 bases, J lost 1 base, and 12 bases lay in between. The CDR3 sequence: CASSILPERNTEAFF. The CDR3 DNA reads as TGTGCCAGTAGTATTTTGCCAGAAAGGAACACTGAAGCTTTCTTT. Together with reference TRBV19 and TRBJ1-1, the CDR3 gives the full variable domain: DGGITQSPKYLFRKEGQNVTLSCEQNLNHDAMYWYRQDPGQGLRLIYYSQIVNDFQKGDIAEGYSVSREKKESFPLTVTSAQKNPTAFYLCASSILPERNTEAFFGQGTRLTVV.

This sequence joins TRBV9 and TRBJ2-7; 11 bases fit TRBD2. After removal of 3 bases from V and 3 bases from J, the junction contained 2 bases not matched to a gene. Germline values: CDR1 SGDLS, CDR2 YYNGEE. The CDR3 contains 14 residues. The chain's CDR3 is CASSGSGGVYEQYF. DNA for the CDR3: TGTGCCAGCAGCGGTAGCGGGGGGGTCTACGAGCAGTACTTC.

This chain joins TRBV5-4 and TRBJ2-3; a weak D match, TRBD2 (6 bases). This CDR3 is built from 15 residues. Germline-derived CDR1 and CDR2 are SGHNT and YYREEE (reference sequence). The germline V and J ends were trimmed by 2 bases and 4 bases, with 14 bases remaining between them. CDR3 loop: CASSFGGGVADTQYF. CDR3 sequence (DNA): TGTGCCAGCAGCTTCGGGGGTGGGGTTGCAGATACGCAGTATTTT.

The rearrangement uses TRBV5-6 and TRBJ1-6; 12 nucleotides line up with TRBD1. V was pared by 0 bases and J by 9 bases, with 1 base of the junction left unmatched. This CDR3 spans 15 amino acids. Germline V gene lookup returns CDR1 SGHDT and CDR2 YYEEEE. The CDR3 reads CASSLGDRGPSPLHF. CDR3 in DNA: TGTGCCAGCAGCTTGGGGGACAGGGGGCCTTCACCCCTCCACTTT. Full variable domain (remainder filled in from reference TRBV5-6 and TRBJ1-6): DAGVTQSPTHLIKTRGQQVTLRCSPKSGHDTVSWYQQALGQGPQFIFQYYEEEERQRGNFPDRFSGHQFPNYSSELNVNALLLGDSALYLCASSLGDRGPSPLHFGNGTRLTVT.

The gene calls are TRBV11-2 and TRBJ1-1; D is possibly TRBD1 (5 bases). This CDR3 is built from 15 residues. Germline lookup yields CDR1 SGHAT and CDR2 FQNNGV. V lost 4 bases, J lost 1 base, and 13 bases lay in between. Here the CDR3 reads CASSSWRTTNTEAFF. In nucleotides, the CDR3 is TGTGCCAGCAGCTCGTGGCGGACAACGAACACTGAAGCTTTCTTT.

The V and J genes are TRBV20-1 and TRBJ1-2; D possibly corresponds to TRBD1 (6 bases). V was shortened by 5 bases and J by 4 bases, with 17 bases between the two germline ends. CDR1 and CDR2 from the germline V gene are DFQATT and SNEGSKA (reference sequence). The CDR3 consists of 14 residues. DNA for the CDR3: TGCAGTGCTGGTGGGGGGGGCCGAGGCTATGGCTACACCTTC. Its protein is CSAGGGGRGYGYTF.

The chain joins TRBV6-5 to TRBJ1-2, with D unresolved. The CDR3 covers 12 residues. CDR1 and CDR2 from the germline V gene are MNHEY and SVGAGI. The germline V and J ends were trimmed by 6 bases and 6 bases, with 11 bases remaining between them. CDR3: CASSNSLDGYTF. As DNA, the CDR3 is TGTGCCAGCAGCAATAGTCTCGATGGCTACACCTTC.